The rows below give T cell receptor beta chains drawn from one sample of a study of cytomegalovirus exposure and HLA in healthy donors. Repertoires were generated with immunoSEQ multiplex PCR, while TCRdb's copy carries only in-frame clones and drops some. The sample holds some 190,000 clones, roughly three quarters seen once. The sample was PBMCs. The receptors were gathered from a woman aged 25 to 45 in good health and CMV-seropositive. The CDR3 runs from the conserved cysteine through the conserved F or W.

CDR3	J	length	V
CASSAMAWRSEAFF	TRBJ1-1	14	TRBV2
CAWSPGRGPTSPQHF	TRBJ1-5	15	TRBV30
CASSPNPEGANVLTF	TRBJ2-6	15	TRBV6-1
CASSPGGPGSPLHF	TRBJ1-6	14	TRBV9
CAWDRGTDTQYF	TRBJ2-3	12	TRBV30
CASSLGGTGTHEQYF	.	15	TRBV5-1
CATSRDGGTGRYYNSPLHF	TRBJ1-6	19	TRBV15
CSVAGGTGANVLTF	TRBJ2-6	14	TRBV29-1
CASSPSGVRGNSPLHF	TRBJ1-6	16	TRBV18
CASTFSGTNYNYGYTF	TRBJ1-2	16	TRBV5-8
CASSQVPLAGGPSGEQFF	TRBJ2-1	18	TRBV4-2
CASMRLPGTTF	TRBJ1-2	11	TRBV28
CASSPSGGIDTQYF	TRBJ2-3	14	TRBV14
CASTHKWRGPYGYTF	TRBJ1-2	15	TRBV6-5
CASSYKGDGGYGYTF	TRBJ1-2	15	TRBV6-6
CASSFGQGTYNEQFF	TRBJ2-1	15	TRBV7-9
CASSSERGSQETQYF	TRBJ2-5	15	TRBV28
CASSLGQRKNTEAFF	TRBJ1-1	15	TRBV7-3
CASSHRDRINMNTEAFF	TRBJ1-1	17	TRBV18
CASSLQGIETQYF	TRBJ2-5	13	TRBV5-1
CASSYSGQGYEQYF	TRBJ2-7	14	TRBV6-5
CASSLSSGGTTDTQYF	TRBJ2-3	16	TRBV5-4
CASSQVGRGRREQYF	TRBJ2-7	15	TRBV4-1
CASSLGQGREQYF	TRBJ2-7	13	TRBV5-1